Shown below are 9 T cell receptor beta chains from a single sample sequenced in a study of OX40 agonist ivuxolimab in advanced cancers. The protocol was immunoSEQ multiplex PCR, while the TCRdb copy is restricted to in-frame clones and leaves out a portion. The sample consists of tens of thousands of clones, around 80% of them appearing once. The material was CD4+ or CD8+ T cells sorted from blood, obtained in a trial of the OX40 agonist ivuxolimab. The source of these receptors is an adult with an advanced solid tumor such as melanoma, head and neck, liver or kidney cancer.

This clone was seen just once. J is TRBJ1-4 and V is TRBV6-1; D uncertain. The germline V gene encodes CDR1 MNHNS and CDR2 SASEGT. V was trimmed by 1 base and J by 8 bases, leaving 8 bases between them. This CDR3 comprises 13 residues. CDR3: CASSEGVVEKLFF. CDR3 nucleotides: TGTGCCAGCAGTGAAGGGGTAGTAGAAAAACTGTTTTTT.

V usage is TRBV6-5 and J usage is TRBJ2-5, with D unclear. The germline gives CDR1 MNHEY, CDR2 SVGAGI. This CDR3 comprises 14 residues. V shed 0 bases and J shed 4 bases, with 9 bases lying between them. The CDR3 region has the DNA TGTGCCAGCAGTTACTCGATCCCGGGAGAGACCCAGTACTTC. This gives the protein CASSYSIPGETQYF.

This clone was observed a single time. This chain joins TRBV5-6 and TRBJ2-7; 8 nucleotides align to TRBD2. CDR3 size: 15 residues. With 4 bases clipped from V and 4 bases from J, the junction kept 10 bases outside the gene matches. Germline V lookup: CDR1 SGHDT, CDR2 YYEEEE. The CDR3 region is CASSPRKREIYEQYF. CDR3 coding DNA: TGTGCCAGCAGCCCCAGAAAGCGGGAGATATACGAGCAGTACTTC.

This clone was seen a single time. The chain carries TRBV11-1 and TRBJ2-3, with 7 bases aligning to TRBD1. CDR3 length equals 14 residues. CDR1 SGHAT and CDR2 FQDESV come from the germline V gene (reference sequence). The J segment lost 6 bases and the V segment lost 2 bases, leaving 5 bases of the junction unmatched. Here the CDR3 reads CASSLPGQTDTQYF. In nucleotides, the CDR3 is TGTGCCAGCAGCTTACCGGGACAGACCGATACGCAGTATTTT.

This clone was seen only a few times. V and J are TRBV10-1 and TRBJ2-1, with D possibly matching TRBD2 (5 bases). V was trimmed by 6 bases and J by 5 bases, leaving 23 bases between them. This CDR3 spans 17 amino acids. Germline CDR1 reads WNHNN; CDR2 reads SYGVQD (reference sequence). CDR3 DNA sequence: TGCGCCAGCAGAAACGGGCGAGGGATTTTGTCGGACAATGAGCAGTTCTTC. Its translation: CASRNGRGILSDNEQFF.

For the CDR3, the DNA is TGTGCCAGCAGTCCCAGGCAGGCCAACACTGAAGCTTTCTTT. Translating it yields CASSPRQANTEAFF. This chain connects TRBV28 to TRBJ1-1; no clear D gene. Germline V gene sequence: CDR1 MDHEN, CDR2 SYDVKM. V lost 5 bases and J lost 2, with 12 bases in between. This CDR3 comprises 14 residues.

This chain uses TRBV6-1 with TRBJ2-3; D is perhaps TRBD2 (6 bases). The V gene lost 0 bases and the J gene lost 1 base, with 14 bases spanning the gap. This CDR3 comprises 17 residues. Germline V gene sequence: CDR1 MNHNS, CDR2 SASEGT. CDR3 sequence reads: CASSEALHRRGTDTQYF. The CDR3 nucleotides are TGTGCCAGCAGTGAAGCGCTTCACCGGAGGGGCACAGATACGCAGTATTTT.

J is TRBJ2-7 and V is TRBV28; D possibly matches TRBD1 or TRBD2 (6 bases each). The CDR3 is made up of 15 amino acids. Trimming removed 2 bases from V and 5 bases from J, with 16 bases in between. The germline V gene has CDR1 MDHEN and CDR2 SYDVKM. CDR3 amino acids: CASSLRTVGGHEQYV. The CDR3 coding sequence is TGTGCCAGCAGTTTAAGGACGGTGGGGGGCCACGAGCAGTACGTC.

The rearrangement uses TRBV7-9 and TRBJ2-3; 10 bases are shared with TRBD2. The V gene end was trimmed by 3 bases and the J gene end by 1 base; junction bases not matched to a gene: 7. The CDR3 runs to 17 residues. CDR1 and CDR2 from the germline V gene are SEHNR and FQNEAQ (reference sequence). The CDR3 sequence: CASSFSSGRTRTDTQYF. In DNA form, the CDR3 reads TGTGCCAGCAGCTTTAGTAGCGGGAGGACCCGCACAGATACGCAGTATTTT.